This TCR beta chain was sequenced in a study of blood T cell repertoires in COVID-19. As for the study in general: Samples came from the United States, Italy and Spain, spanning acute and convalescent COVID-19.

Data came from immunoSEQ multiplex PCR; TCRdb stores just in-frame clones and leaves some out. The sample consists of tens of thousands of clones, roughly 91% of them appearing once. The sample was peripheral blood. The TCR originated in a woman in her 50s in a cohort sampled during active COVID-19.

The CDR3 is CASSPQAGGGRNEQFF. The CDR3 DNA sequence: TGTGCCAGCAGCCCCCAGGCGGGCGGGGGGCGGAATGAGCAGTTCTTC. V is TRBV7-3 and J is TRBJ2-1; 8 bases are shared with TRBD2. This CDR3 is 16 amino acids long. CDR1 and CDR2 from the germline V gene are SGHTA and FQGTGA. V shed 5 bases and J 7 bases; nucleotides not matched to a gene: 13.